These 31 T cell receptor beta chains were sequenced from one sample in a study of control samples from healthy donors and cancer patients (TCRdb year 2020). The library was obtained by the immunoSEQ multiplex PCR assay. Drawn from immuneACCESS, this table holds only the in-frame rearrangements with V and J called that TCRdb kept. Clones are partly lost; checked studies trace under half to an unresolved V gene and leave the rest unexplained. A total of about 140,000 clones appear in this sample, approximately 94% of them only once. Around 13% of the sample lies in the top ten. The sequencing sample was made of blood. These TCRs come from a man aged 35-49 years in good health.

The chain has TRBV4-1 and TRBJ2-7; TRBD2 is a possible D gene (6 bases). V lost 3 bases and J 5 bases, leaving 17 bases between the germline ends. Germline V lookup: CDR1 MGHRA, CDR2 YSYEKL. This CDR3 has 15 amino acids. This CDR3 is CASSHPDGRSNEQYF. CDR3 nucleotides: TGCGCCAGCAGCCATCCCGACGGGAGATCAAACGAGCAGTACTTC.

The rearrangement uses TRBV11-2 and TRBJ1-4; 7 bases match TRBD1. The CDR3 spans 13 residues. The germline V gene has CDR1 SGHAT and CDR2 FQNNGV. J was trimmed by 7 bases and V by 6 bases; bases with no gene match: 5. In DNA, the CDR3 is TGTGCCAGCAGTGAACAGGGGAGTGAAAAACTGTTTTTT. It specifies CASSEQGSEKLFF. The whole variable domain, remainder taken from reference TRBV11-2 and TRBJ1-4, is EAGVAQSPRYKIIEKRQSVAFWCNPISGHATLYWYQQILGQGPKLLIQFQNNGVVDDSQLPKDRFSAERLKGVDSTLKIQPAKLEDSAVYLCASSEQGSEKLFFGSGTQLSVL.

The rearrangement uses TRBV3-1 (or the pseudogene TRBV3-2) and TRBJ1-2; 7 nucleotides agree with TRBD1. CDR1 is LGHDT and CDR2 is YNNKEL in the germline V gene (reference sequence). The junction had 3 bases not matched to a gene; V was cut back by 4 bases and J by 4 bases. The CDR3 is 13 amino acids. CDR3 DNA sequence: TGTGCCAGCAGCCCCCGGGACAGCTATGGCTACACCTTC. This encodes CASSPRDSYGYTF.

Worth noting for this clone: The DNA is left out, because the CDR3 cannot be placed on it with certainty; the CDR3 is given as TCRdb lists it. This chain links TRBV21-1 with TRBJ1-5; the table gives TRBD1 as D, unverified against the DNA. TRBV21-1 is annotated as a pseudogene. Termini included, the CDR3 measures 21 amino acids. CDR3 region: CATVPNTMLWGQGAGGQPQHF.

This clone was observed a handful of times. The chain carries TRBV5-1 and TRBJ1-1; no reliable D call. V lost 4 bases and J 1 base, leaving 11 bases between the germline ends. Per the germline V gene, CDR1 is SGHRS and CDR2 is YFSETQ. The CDR3 sequence is 14 residues long. CDR3: CASSGTQTNTEAFF. The CDR3 DNA sequence: TGCGCCAGCAGCGGAACGCAGACGAACACTGAAGCTTTCTTT.

The chain recombines TRBV3-1 (or the pseudogene TRBV3-2) with TRBJ1-4, with 10 bases that match TRBD1. Per the germline V gene, CDR1 is LGHDT and CDR2 is YNNKEL (reference sequence). This CDR3 spans 15 amino acids. The V segment lost 1 base and the J segment 6 bases; nucleotides outside the gene matches: 2. DNA of the CDR3: TGTGCCAGCAGCCAAGTAGGGACAGGGGATGAAAAACTGTTTTTT. This encodes CASSQVGTGDEKLFF.

This chain links TRBV6-5 with TRBJ1-5; D not certain. CDR1 is MNHEY, CDR2 SVGAGI, per germline. Trimming stripped 0 bases from V and 3 bases from J, with 9 bases between. The CDR3 runs 15 residues. Here the CDR3 reads CASSYSPSYNQPQHF. Written as DNA, the CDR3 is TGTGCCAGCAGTTACTCTCCCAGCTACAATCAGCCCCAGCATTTT.

V usage is TRBV19 and J usage is TRBJ1-1; TRBD1 agrees at 8 bases. The V gene end was trimmed by 7 bases and the J gene end by 1 base; junction bases not matched to a gene: 5. The germline V gene encodes CDR1 LNHDA and CDR2 SQIVND (reference sequence). CDR3 length: 14 amino acids. The CDR3 bases are TGTGCCAGTAACGACAGGGGAAAGAACACTGAAGCTTTCTTT. Translated, it gives CASNDRGKNTEAFF.

J is TRBJ2-5 and V is TRBV5-8; D unclear. Trimming left V 5 bases short and J 7 bases short, with 21 bases between. The CDR3 runs to 15 residues. Germline CDR1 and CDR2: SGHTS and YDEGEE. The CDR3 spells CASSLTGPASGTQYF. The DNA for the CDR3 is TGTGCCAGCAGTTTAACCGGACCGGCATCGGGGACCCAGTACTTC.

This rearrangement joins TRBV6-6 to TRBJ1-1; D possibly corresponds to TRBD1 (5 bases). Germline CDR1 is MNHNY and CDR2 is SVGAGI (reference sequence). The V end was cut by 2 bases, the J end by 11 bases, with 9 bases between. The CDR3 consists of 11 residues. DNA for the CDR3: TGTGCCAGCAGTTACGAGGGGCAGGCTTTCTTT. This codes for CASSYEGQAFF.

CDR3 DNA sequence: TGTGCCACCAGCGGGACAGGGGGCGCAGGAATCACTGAAGCTTTCTTT. Amino acids: CATSGTGGAGITEAFF. J is TRBJ1-1 and V is TRBV24-1; 12 bases agree with TRBD1. CDR3 length: 16 amino acids. The V and J ends lost 7 bases and 4 bases, in that order; junction bases with no gene match: 9. Germline lookup yields CDR1 KGHDR and CDR2 SFDVKD.

In its sample, this clone was seen once. The gene calls are TRBV7-3 and TRBJ2-3, with D possibly matching TRBD2 (5 bases). The CDR3 covers 15 residues. CDR1 and CDR2 from the germline V gene are SGHTA and FQGTGA. V was cut by 5 bases and J by 2 bases, with 14 bases left in between. Written as DNA, the CDR3 is TGTGCCAGCAGCCGCTGGAGCGGAAACACAGATACGCAGTATTTT. Protein sequence: CASSRWSGNTDTQYF.

This clone appeared a single time. The chain is built from TRBV12-3 or TRBV12-4 and TRBJ2-1; D unresolved. The V end was cut by 3 bases, the J end by 5 bases, with 5 bases between. The CDR3 extends over 12 amino acids. The CDR3 region is CASSLADNEQFF. CDR3 bases: TGTGCCAGCAGTTTGGCAGACAATGAGCAGTTCTTC.

The chain recombines TRBV2 with TRBJ1-4; D not certain. Germline assignment: CDR1 SNHLY and CDR2 FYNNEI. This CDR3 region has 15 residues. V was trimmed by 5 bases and J by 0 bases, leaving 10 bases between them. Here the CDR3 reads CASSLPGATNEKLFF. The CDR3 bases are TGTGCCAGCAGTCTCCCGGGTGCAACTAATGAAAAACTGTTTTTT. Full variable domain (rest looked up from reference TRBV2 and TRBJ1-4): EPEVTQTPSHQVTQMGQEVILRCVPISNHLYFYWYRQILGQKVEFLVSFYNNEISEKSEIFDDQFSVERPDGSNFTLKIRSTKLEDSAMYFCASSLPGATNEKLFFGSGTQLSVL.

The rearrangement uses TRBV27 and TRBJ2-3; D may be TRBD1 or TRBD2 (5 bases each). Per the germline V gene, CDR1 is MNHEY and CDR2 is SMNVEV (reference sequence). The CDR3 has 14 residues. The V end lost 6 bases, the J end lost 5 bases, and 15 bases lay between the germline ends. The DNA of the CDR3 is TGTGCCAGCAGACCGGGACCCGACCGAGATACGCAGTATTTT. As protein: CASRPGPDRDTQYF.

This clone was found once. This chain connects TRBV7-2 to TRBJ1-6; TRBD1 might be the D (5 bases). Germline loops: CDR1 SGHTA, CDR2 FQGNSA. The CDR3 sequence is 18 residues long. The V end was cut by 2 bases, the J end by 0 bases, with 14 bases between. In DNA form, the CDR3 reads TGTGCCAGCAGCTTAAAAGGCGGGGGGGGCTCCTATAATTCACCCCTCCACTTT. It codes for CASSLKGGGGSYNSPLHF.

The rearrangement uses TRBV6-5 and TRBJ1-1; 7 bases agree with TRBD1. Germline-derived CDR1 and CDR2 are MNHEY and SVGAGI. The CDR3 length is 14 residues. V shed 5 bases, J shed 1 base, and the junction held 4 bases outside the gene matches. CDR3 protein: CASSPGGGNTEAFF. The CDR3 DNA follows: TGTGCCAGCAGTCCAGGGGGGGGGAACACTGAAGCTTTCTTT.

This clone was counted a single time. The chain combines TRBV7-9 with TRBJ1-2; possibly TRBD1 for D (5 bases). Trimming removed 5 bases at V and 7 bases at J, with 17 bases between. The germline V gene has CDR1 SEHNR and CDR2 FQNEAQ (reference sequence). This CDR3 is built from 14 residues. For the CDR3, the DNA is TGTGCCAGCAGCCCATTCCTGGGGGACGGTGGCTACACCTTC. Translating it yields CASSPFLGDGGYTF.

The chain is built from TRBV6-5 and TRBJ1-1; TRBD1 matches at 11 bases. CDR1 and CDR2 (germline): MNHEY, SVGAGI. This CDR3 spans 12 amino acids. The V and J ends lost 10 bases and 4 bases, in that order; junction bases with no gene match: 2. This CDR3 reads CATGTGGTEAFF. CDR3 DNA sequence: TGTGCCACCGGGACAGGGGGCACTGAAGCTTTCTTT.

The chain couples TRBV3-1 (or the pseudogene TRBV3-2) to TRBJ2-1, with D perhaps TRBD1 or TRBD2 (6 bases each). The germline V gene has CDR1 LGHDT and CDR2 YNNKEL (reference sequence). The length of the CDR3 is 17 residues. The V gene lost 4 bases and the J gene lost 7 bases, with 23 bases spanning the gap. The CDR3 loop is CASSPKGGSGMVNEQFF. DNA of the CDR3: TGTGCCAGCAGCCCCAAGGGGGGCAGTGGAATGGTTAATGAGCAGTTCTTC.

V usage is TRBV6-5 and J usage is TRBJ2-2; D is possibly TRBD1 (6 bases). The ends were cut back, 4 bases at V and 4 bases at J, with 16 bases in the middle. From germline, CDR1 is MNHEY and CDR2 SVGAGI. This CDR3 region has 16 residues. The CDR3 sequence: CASSSVAGVATGELFF. Here the CDR3 DNA reads TGTGCCAGCAGTTCAGTGGCAGGGGTGGCCACCGGGGAGCTGTTTTTT.

This chain uses TRBV10-1 with TRBJ2-3; the D gene could be TRBD1 or TRBD2 (5 bases each). V lost 0 bases to trimming and J lost 5 bases, with 9 bases between them. Germline CDR1 reads WNHNN; CDR2 reads SYGVQD (reference sequence). The CDR3 contains 14 residues. CDR3: CASSESGDGDTQYF. In nucleotides, the CDR3 is TGCGCCAGCAGTGAGTCCGGGGACGGAGATACGCAGTATTTT.

The chain links TRBV5-1 to TRBJ2-2; D remains ambiguous. Trimming pared 0 bases from V and 4 bases from J, leaving 10 bases between. CDR1 and CDR2 (germline): SGHRS, YFSETQ. The CDR3 has 15 amino acids. The CDR3 DNA is TGCGCCAGCAGCTTGGCCTTTAGCTCCACCGGGGAGCTGTTTTTT. Translated, it gives CASSLAFSSTGELFF.

The chain joins TRBV24-1 to TRBJ2-3; D not resolved. The CDR3 has 15 amino acids. The V end was cut by 2 bases, the J end by 4 bases, with 12 bases between. CDR1 is KGHDR, CDR2 SFDVKD, per germline. This CDR3 reads CATSDSLGNSDTQYF. Here the CDR3 DNA reads TGTGCCACCAGTGATTCCCTGGGGAACTCAGATACGCAGTATTTT.

The V and J genes are TRBV28 and TRBJ2-7, with D possibly being TRBD1 or TRBD2 (5 bases each). The CDR3 runs to 13 residues. Germline lookup yields CDR1 MDHEN and CDR2 SYDVKM. Trimming cost V 8 bases and J 3 bases, with 14 bases left between them. The CDR3 DNA follows: TGTGCCAGCTCCCAAACGGGGCGCTACGAGCAGTACTTC. Translated, it gives CASSQTGRYEQYF.

Details on this clone: The junction does not match germline at one end; this may be a read error. V usage is TRBV7-7 and J usage is TRBJ2-2, with 11 bases lining up with TRBD2. Germline V CDR1 and CDR2: SSHAT, FNYEAQ (reference sequence). The CDR3 runs 18 residues. The CDR3 DNA sequence: TGTGCTAGCAGCCCAACCGGGACTAGCGGTTTGAACACCGGGGAGCTGTTTTTT. This translates into CASSPTGTSGLNTGELFF.

The chain employs TRBV6-5 and TRBJ1-2; D perhaps matches TRBD1 (5 bases). V was pared by 6 bases and J by 4 bases, with 15 bases between. The CDR3 is 14 residues long. Germline V lookup: CDR1 MNHEY, CDR2 SVGAGI. CDR3 bases: TGTGCCAGCAGCGGGCAGGGCGTCGTCTATGGCTACACCTTC. Translated, it gives CASSGQGVVYGYTF.

The chain joins TRBV6-5 to TRBJ1-1, with D uncertain. The CDR3 runs to 13 residues. Germline lookup yields CDR1 MNHEY and CDR2 SVGAGI. Trimming took 6 bases from V and 5 from J, leaving 13 bases between them. The CDR3 sequence: CASSFLRGTEAFF. DNA for the CDR3: TGTGCCAGCAGCTTCCTCAGAGGGACTGAAGCTTTCTTT.

This chain connects TRBV7-8 to TRBJ1-1, with D possibly being TRBD1 (6 bases). V shed 3 bases and J shed 6 bases, with 14 bases lying between them. This CDR3 is 14 amino acids long. The V gene's germline CDR1 is SGHVS and CDR2 FQNEAQ. The chain's CDR3 is CASSFGGEFAEAFF. In DNA, the CDR3 is TGTGCCAGCAGCTTCGGGGGCGAGTTCGCTGAAGCTTTCTTT.

V gene TRBV27 combines with J gene TRBJ1-6, with D unresolved. This CDR3 contains 14 residues. Looked up from germline, CDR1 is MNHEY and CDR2 is SMNVEV (reference sequence). Between the trimmed V and J ends, which lost 0 bases and 9 bases, there was a span of 9 bases. The CDR3 DNA reads as TGTGCCAGCAGTTTATCAGGGAAGACTTCACCCCTCCACTTT. It specifies CASSLSGKTSPLHF.

The chain couples TRBV5-1 to TRBJ2-5, with TRBD2 matching 7 bases. In germline, CDR1 is SGHRS, CDR2 YFSETQ. V lost 2 bases to trimming and J lost 1 base; unmatched junction nucleotides: 2. The CDR3 consists of 14 residues. The CDR3 here is CASSFGGVQETQYF. In DNA form, the CDR3 reads TGCGCCAGCAGCTTTGGGGGGGTCCAAGAGACCCAGTACTTC.